Below are 7 T cell receptor beta chains sequenced from a single sample in a study of blood T cells in healthy people across ages. Primed by a sample-barcoded 5' primer and a J-beta primer mix, a second PCR proceeded for 7 to 11 cycles. TCRdb used MiXCR to reprocess the 5' RACE reads, holding one entry per CDR3 protein. The table has about 1.7 million distinct CDR3 sequences, 28% seen once. Material for sequencing was blood. The source is a woman in her 30s in good health.

The chain joins TRBV7-8 to TRBJ2-2, with 14 nucleotides matching TRBD2. Germline CDR1 reads SGHVS; CDR2 reads FQNEAQ. The CDR3 is 18 residues long. Germline trimming cut 0 bases from V and 7 bases from J; bases unmatched to any gene: 7. The chain's CDR3 is CASSLASRLAGGDGELFF. In DNA form, the CDR3 reads TGTGCCAGCAGCTTAGCCAGCCGACTAGCGGGAGGGGACGGGGAGCTGTTTTTT.

This clonotype was observed a few times. This CDR3 reads CASSFLEVDRVYEQYF. DNA for the CDR3: TGTGCCAGCAGCTTTTTGGAGGTGGACAGGGTCTACGAGCAGTACTTC. V gene TRBV5-6 combines with J gene TRBJ2-7, with TRBD1 identical over 8 bases. The CDR3 sequence is 16 residues long. CDR1 SGHDT and CDR2 YYEEEE come from the germline V gene. V lost 2 bases, J lost 3 bases, and 10 bases stayed unmatched.

This clonotype was counted a few times. V is TRBV11-2 and J is TRBJ1-5, with 8 bases identical to TRBD1. V gave up 5 bases and J gave up 9 bases; unmatched junction bases: 9. The CDR3 totals 14 residues. CDR1 and CDR2 from the germline V gene are SGHAT and FQNNGV. This CDR3 is CASSPDRGNVPQHF. The CDR3 nucleotides are TGTGCCAGCAGCCCCGACAGGGGAAATGTGCCCCAGCATTTT.

This clonotype has more than one count but fewer than ten. The chain recombines TRBV2 with TRBJ2-2; either TRBD1 or TRBD2 may fit D (7 bases each). Per the germline V gene, CDR1 is SNHLY and CDR2 is FYNNEI. V was clipped by 6 bases and J by 6 bases, with 11 bases between them. The CDR3 consists of 13 residues. CDR3 region: CASSSGGAGELFF. The CDR3 coding sequence is TGTGCCAGCAGCTCAGGGGGGGCCGGGGAGCTGTTTTTT.

The chain combines TRBV24-1 with TRBJ2-1; 8 bases are a match to TRBD1. The CDR3 spans 16 residues. With 1 base clipped from V and 6 bases from J, the junction kept 7 bases outside the gene matches. Per germline, CDR1 KGHDR and CDR2 SFDVKD. CDR3: CATSDFGQGKGNEQFF. CDR3 sequence (DNA): TGTGCCACCAGTGATTTTGGACAGGGCAAAGGCAATGAGCAGTTCTTC.

This clonotype was seen only a few times. CDR3 amino acids: CASSPRTANEKLFF. The CDR3 region has the DNA TGTGCCAGCAGTCCCCGGACAGCGAATGAAAAACTGTTTTTT. The chain is built from TRBV12-3 or TRBV12-4 and TRBJ1-4; D possibly corresponds to TRBD1 (6 bases). The V end lost 5 bases, the J end lost 5 bases, and 12 bases lay between the germline ends. The CDR3 is 14 residues long.

This clonotype was detected a few times. This chain links TRBV2 with TRBJ1-2; tentative D call: TRBD1 (5 bases). The length of the CDR3 is 13 residues. Trimming took 6 bases from V and 4 from J, leaving 12 bases between them. CDR1 and CDR2 from the germline V gene are SNHLY and FYNNEI. The CDR3 is CASSSDSSYGYTF. The CDR3 nucleotides are TGTGCCAGCAGCTCTGACAGCTCCTATGGCTACACCTTC.